The 25 T cell receptor beta chains given below trace back to one sample, sequenced in a study of HIV-infected patients and healthy controls. Approximately 510 ng RNA was reverse transcribed with alpha and beta constant-region primers. Separate chain-specific third strand synthesis with multiplexing indices produced the alpha and beta libraries. TCRdb independently ran MiXCR on the 5' RACE reads; one entry per CDR3 protein. The sample shows some 5,000 distinct CDR3 sequences, around 8.8% of them seen only once. Whole blood was used without fractionation, so all unsorted peripheral T cells were included. The specimen was blood, collected before antiretroviral therapy. The receptors stem from an adult with HIV infection.

This clonotype is labeled medium-sized. V and J are TRBV7-8 and TRBJ2-7; D might be TRBD1 (7 bases). The CDR3 extends over 14 amino acids. The ends were cut back, 5 bases at V and 0 bases at J, with 11 bases in the middle. Germline V gene lookup returns CDR1 SGHVS and CDR2 FQNEAQ. The CDR3 DNA reads TGTGCCAGCAGCCCAGGGGGGAGCTCCTACGAGCAGTACGTC. Its translation is CASSPGGSSYEQYV.

This rearrangement joins TRBV3-1 to TRBJ2-3, with a tentative D call TRBD2 (7 bases). Germline loops: CDR1 LGHDT, CDR2 YNNKEL (reference sequence). The CDR3 runs to 18 residues. Trimming took off 3 bases at V and 2 bases at J, with 21 bases between the two ends. CDR3 protein: CASSHSGASGDLTDTQYF. In DNA, the CDR3 is TGTGCCAGCAGCCATTCGGGGGCTAGCGGAGACCTCACAGATACGCAGTATTTT.

This clonotype is categorized as medium-sized. The J gene is TRBJ2-1, the V gene TRBV20-1, with D possibly matching TRBD2 (5 bases). The V and J ends lost 6 bases and 0 bases respectively, with 15 bases between them. Per the germline V gene, CDR1 is DFQATT and CDR2 is SNEGSKA (reference sequence). CDR3 length equals 15 residues. This chain's CDR3 is CSAQWRISSYNEQFF. The CDR3 DNA follows: TGCAGTGCCCAGTGGAGGATTAGCTCCTACAATGAGCAGTTCTTC.

This clonotype qualifies as medium-sized. This chain joins TRBV10-3 and TRBJ2-7; 9 bases match TRBD1. This CDR3 is built from 14 residues. CDR1 and CDR2 (germline): ENHRY, SYGVKD. After removal of 1 base from V and 4 bases from J, the junction contained 2 bases not matched to a gene. CDR3: CAISEYRGLYEQYF. The CDR3 DNA follows: TGTGCCATCAGTGAGTACAGGGGGCTTTACGAGCAGTACTTC.

The chain uses TRBV29-1 and TRBJ2-2, with no clear D. The V gene's germline CDR1 is SQVTM and CDR2 ANQGSEA. CDR3 length: 14 residues. V dropped 7 bases and J dropped 4 bases, with 16 bases sitting between them. Here the CDR3 DNA reads TGCAGCGGGAAACAGAATAGTCCCACCGGGGAGCTGTTTTTT. Its protein is CSGKQNSPTGELFF.

Within the sample, this clonotype is medium-sized. The chain is built from TRBV20-1 and TRBJ1-2; D remains ambiguous. The V end lost 1 base, the J end lost 4 bases, and 22 bases lay between the germline ends. Germline V gene lookup returns CDR1 DFQATT and CDR2 SNEGSKA (reference sequence). This CDR3 has 17 amino acids. CDR3 DNA sequence: TGCAGTGCTAGAGCGGTGGAAAAGGGAAAAATTCTCTATGGCTACACCTTC. Protein product: CSARAVEKGKILYGYTF.

This clonotype was detected once. V and J are TRBV11-2 and TRBJ2-1; D unresolved. Trimming shortened V by 3 bases and J by 4 bases, and 4 bases separated the two germline ends. In germline, CDR1 is SGHAT, CDR2 FQNNGV. This CDR3 comprises 12 residues. DNA for the CDR3: TGTGCCAGCAGCTTTTGGTACAATGAGCAGTTCTTC. It yields the protein CASSFWYNEQFF.

By frequency in the sample, this clonotype is medium-sized (0.01 to 0.1%). The CDR3 loop is CASSPGRHKNIQYF. The CDR3 nucleotides read TGTGCCAGCAGCCCTGGGCGCCACAAAAACATTCAGTACTTC. The chain couples TRBV12-3 or TRBV12-4 to TRBJ2-4; no reliable D call. This CDR3 is 14 amino acids long. The germline V and J ends were trimmed by 6 bases and 3 bases, with 12 bases remaining between them.

This clonotype has at least ten counts. The chain recombines TRBV19 with TRBJ2-2; D perhaps matches TRBD2 (6 bases). Germline V lookup: CDR1 LNHDA, CDR2 SQIVND (reference sequence). This CDR3 contains 17 residues. Trimming removed 6 bases from V and 1 base from J, with 18 bases in between. The CDR3 loop is CASRALYGRGNTGELFF. DNA of the CDR3: TGTGCCAGTAGAGCACTATACGGGAGAGGGAACACCGGGGAGCTGTTTTTT.

This clonotype was detected many times. Written as DNA, the CDR3 is TGTGCCAGCAGCTCTAGAGCGGGGGGTCGAGAGACCCAGTACTTC. Its translation is CASSSRAGGRETQYF. This rearrangement joins TRBV12-3 or TRBV12-4 to TRBJ2-5; 9 nucleotides agree with TRBD2. This CDR3 has 15 residues. V was pared by 6 bases and J by 4 bases, with 9 bases of the junction left unmatched.

In its sample, this clonotype was seen a few times. V is TRBV20-1 and J is TRBJ1-2, with TRBD1 matching over 12 bases. Trimming removed 3 bases from V and 9 bases from J; junction bases left unmatched: 11. The germline V gene encodes CDR1 DFQATT and CDR2 SNEGSKA (reference sequence). The CDR3 totals 15 residues. DNA of the CDR3: TGCAGTGCTAGGCGCGGGACAGGGGGCGCCGGAAGCTACACCTTC. It yields the protein CSARRGTGGAGSYTF.

By share of the sample, this clonotype is medium-sized (0.01 to 0.1%). The gene calls are TRBV4-2 and TRBJ2-2; TRBD1 is a possible D gene (6 bases). The CDR3 covers 15 residues. V was cut by 3 bases and J by 5 bases, with 13 bases left in between. Germline V gene data show CDR1 as LGHNA and CDR2 as YNFKEQ. CDR3 loop: CASSHPGQGTGELFF. The CDR3 DNA reads as TGTGCCAGCAGCCACCCTGGGCAGGGGACCGGGGAGCTGTTTTTT.

By share, this clonotype counts as medium-sized. The chain is built from TRBV14 and TRBJ2-7, with D perhaps TRBD1 or TRBD2 (5 bases each). Germline loops: CDR1 SGHDN, CDR2 FVKESK. V lost 7 bases to trimming and J lost 0 bases, with 13 bases between them. The CDR3 consists of 14 residues. CDR3 residues: CASNRQGVSYEQYF. The DNA for the CDR3 is TGTGCCAGCAACCGGCAGGGAGTCTCCTACGAGCAGTACTTC.

This clonotype is termed medium-sized. The chain recombines TRBV24-1 with TRBJ2-1; D is perhaps TRBD2 (6 bases). Per the germline V gene, CDR1 is KGHDR and CDR2 is SFDVKD. The CDR3 totals 15 residues. V lost 5 bases, J lost 5 bases, and 15 bases lay in between. In DNA form, the CDR3 reads TGTGCCACCAGTGTTTCTAGCGAACTCCACAATGAGCAGTTCTTC. Translating gives CATSVSSELHNEQFF.

This clonotype qualifies as medium-sized (0.01 to 0.1%). CDR3 region: CASSQAGLLETQYF. In DNA form, the CDR3 reads TGTGCCAGCAGCCAAGCAGGACTCCTTGAGACCCAGTACTTC. The V gene is TRBV3-1, the J gene TRBJ2-5; TRBD2 might be the D (5 bases). This CDR3 has 14 amino acids. Germline V gives CDR1 LGHDT, CDR2 YNNKEL (reference sequence). V was trimmed by 1 base and J by 5 bases, leaving 11 bases between them.

This clonotype was observed at least ten times. The chain uses TRBV15 and TRBJ2-1; no reliable D call. The CDR3 covers 14 residues. V was clipped by 1 base and J by 2 bases, with 6 bases between them. Germline loops: CDR1 LNHNV, CDR2 YYDKDF (reference sequence). This chain's CDR3 is CATSRAGPYNEQFF. The CDR3 coding sequence is TGTGCCACCAGCAGAGCAGGACCCTACAATGAGCAGTTCTTC.

Sample share makes this clonotype medium-sized (0.01 to 0.1%). The chain links TRBV7-3 to TRBJ2-3; 9 bases match TRBD2. CDR1 and CDR2 (germline): SGHTA, FQGTGA. CDR3 length: 15 residues. J lost 4 bases, V lost 3 bases, and 5 bases had no gene match. CDR3 protein: CASSLGGGASDTQYF. The DNA of the CDR3 is TGTGCCAGCAGCTTGGGCGGGGGGGCCTCAGATACGCAGTATTTT.

This clonotype was recorded many times. The chain links TRBV27 to TRBJ2-2; 12 bases agree with TRBD2. Looked up from germline, CDR1 is MNHEY and CDR2 is SMNVEV (reference sequence). The length of the CDR3 is 19 residues. With 6 bases clipped from V and 4 bases from J, the junction kept 15 bases outside the gene matches. Written as DNA, the CDR3 is TGTGCCAGCAGCCCGATAACATTAACTAGCGGGGGGCCCACCGGGGAGCTGTTTTTT. Residues: CASSPITLTSGGPTGELFF.

By share of the sample, this clonotype is medium-sized. V gene TRBV6-2 or TRBV6-3 combines with J gene TRBJ2-4; 10 bases agree with TRBD2. The CDR3 is 16 residues long. Germline loops: CDR1 MNHEY, CDR2 SVGEGT. Trimming took 6 bases from V and 4 from J; bases not matched to a gene: 9. The CDR3 region is CASSLRIAGGKNIQYF. The CDR3, as DNA: TGTGCCAGCAGCCTCCGGATAGCGGGAGGAAAAAACATTCAGTACTTC.

This clonotype was recorded at least ten times. V and J are TRBV6-6 and TRBJ2-7; TRBD1 aligns across 10 bases. The J segment lost 7 bases and the V segment lost 8 bases, leaving 8 bases of the junction unmatched. The CDR3 length is 13 residues. Germline values: CDR1 MNHNY, CDR2 SVGAGI (reference sequence). CDR3 nucleotide sequence: TGTGCCAGCGGGACAGGGGCGCCCCATGAGCAGTACTTC. It specifies CASGTGAPHEQYF.

In this sample, this clonotype turned up many times. The V gene is TRBV5-4, the J gene TRBJ2-1; D unclear. The V end lost 2 bases, the J end lost 5 bases, and 14 bases lay between the germline ends. The CDR3 is 15 amino acids. Germline V gives CDR1 SGHNT, CDR2 YYREEE (reference sequence). The CDR3 sequence is CASSFGGSRDNEQFF. DNA of the CDR3: TGTGCCAGCAGCTTCGGTGGGTCAAGAGACAATGAGCAGTTCTTC.

This clonotype qualifies as large (0.1 to 1%). V usage is TRBV13 and J usage is TRBJ2-6; D gene ambiguous. Germline loops: CDR1 PRHDT, CDR2 FYEKMQ (reference sequence). V lost 1 base, J lost 0 bases, and 7 bases lay in between. CDR3 length equals 16 residues. CDR3 loop: CASSLDARSGANVLTF. Here the CDR3 DNA reads TGTGCCAGCAGCTTAGATGCCCGCTCTGGGGCCAACGTCCTGACTTTC.

By proportion, this clonotype is medium-sized. The CDR3 loop reads CASSVDGDQPQHF. The CDR3 DNA is TGTGCCAGCAGCGTAGACGGGGATCAGCCCCAGCATTTT. This rearrangement joins TRBV9 to TRBJ1-5, with D unclear. The CDR3 runs to 13 residues. The germline CDR1 and CDR2 sequences are SGDLS and YYNGEE. The V and J ends lost 0 bases and 5 bases respectively, with 6 bases between them.

This clonotype was detected ten times or more. V is TRBV19 and J is TRBJ2-7; TRBD2 is a possible D gene (5 bases). CDR3 size: 12 residues. Deletions cut 5 bases from V and 5 bases from J, with 10 bases between. Germline V lookup: CDR1 LNHDA, CDR2 SQIVND (reference sequence). The CDR3 here is CASSPGSNEQYF. Here the CDR3 DNA reads TGTGCCAGTAGTCCGGGGTCAAACGAGCAGTACTTC.

This clonotype was counted ten times or more. The rearrangement uses TRBV21-1 and TRBJ1-5; the table's D call, TRBD1, has no DNA check behind it. TRBV21-1 is deemed a pseudogene. The CDR3 runs 17 residues. This CDR3 is CASSKTWGAESNQPQHF. DNA of the CDR3: TGTGCCAGCAGCAAAACTTGGGGGGCTGAGAGCAATCAGCCCCAGCATTTT.